Shown below are 17 T cell receptor beta chains from a single sample sequenced in a study of blood T cell repertoires in COVID-19. Clones were sequenced by immunoSEQ multiplex PCR, and TCRdb holds only the in-frame ones, with some missing. The table shows about 220,000 clones, with roughly four fifths occurring only once. The sample consisted of peripheral blood. Receptor source: a woman aged 30 to 39 who had recovered from COVID-19.

The CDR3 spells CASGSQGYEQYF. Here the CDR3 DNA reads TGTGCCAGTGGCTCTCAGGGTTACGAGCAGTACTTC. This chain connects TRBV19 to TRBJ2-7; weak D call: TRBD1 (5 bases). V lost 8 bases to trimming and J lost 4 bases, with 12 bases between them. CDR1 LNHDA and CDR2 SQIVND come from the germline V gene (reference sequence). The CDR3 covers 12 residues.

The chain combines TRBV6-5 with TRBJ1-1, with 9 bases matching TRBD1. With 0 bases clipped from V and 7 bases from J, the junction kept 9 bases outside the gene matches. Germline CDR1 and CDR2: MNHEY and SVGAGI. CDR3 length equals 16 residues. The CDR3 protein is CASSYSRVDRGSEAFF. In DNA, the CDR3 is TGTGCCAGCAGTTACTCGAGGGTCGACAGGGGGAGTGAAGCTTTCTTT.

The chain joins TRBV29-1 to TRBJ2-5; TRBD2 matches at 8 bases. CDR1 and CDR2 (germline): SQVTM, ANQGSEA. The CDR3 sequence is 13 residues long. V dropped 7 bases and J dropped 2; count of bases not matched to a gene: 6. The CDR3 loop reads CSATLAGQETQYF. For the CDR3, the DNA is TGCAGCGCGACCCTAGCGGGTCAAGAGACCCAGTACTTC. Full variable domain (outside the CDR3, taken from reference TRBV29-1 and TRBJ2-5): SAVISQKPSRDICQRGTSLTIQCQVDSQVTMMFWYRQQPGQSLTLIATANQGSEATYESGFVIDKFPISRPNLTFSTLTVSNMSPEDSSIYLCSATLAGQETQYFGPGTRLLVL.

This chain uses TRBV6-5 with TRBJ1-2; the D gene is possibly TRBD1 (5 bases). The germline V and J ends were trimmed by 0 bases and 4 bases, with 9 bases remaining between them. The CDR3 is 14 residues long. Per germline, CDR1 MNHEY and CDR2 SVGAGI. CDR3 amino acids: CASSYSSGIYGYTF. The CDR3 nucleotides are TGTGCCAGCAGTTACTCCTCAGGGATCTATGGCTACACCTTC.

This CDR3 reads CASSLGAAGTQYF. The CDR3 DNA is TGTGCCAGCAGTTTAGGGGCAGCGGGTACGCAGTATTTT. V usage is TRBV12-3 or TRBV12-4 and J usage is TRBJ2-3; D is possibly TRBD2 (6 bases). V was cut by 1 base and J by 8 bases, with 10 bases left in between. CDR3 size: 13 residues.

The chain links TRBV30 to TRBJ1-1, with 7 bases that match TRBD1. Looked up from germline, CDR1 is GTSNPN and CDR2 is SVGIG (reference sequence). There are 17 residues in the CDR3. V lost 2 bases, J lost 3 bases, and 15 bases stayed unmatched. CDR3 residues: CAWSKTGKIITDTEAFF. Written as DNA, the CDR3 is TGTGCCTGGAGTAAGACAGGGAAGATTATAACGGACACTGAAGCTTTCTTT.

The gene calls are TRBV6-5 and TRBJ2-7; D perhaps matches TRBD2 (6 bases). The CDR3 totals 14 residues. Germline loops: CDR1 MNHEY, CDR2 SVGAGI. Trimming took off 4 bases at V and 6 bases at J, with 16 bases between the two ends. The CDR3 DNA reads TGTGCCAGCAGTTTTGTCGGGGGACCCGGCGAGCAGTACTTC. Encoded protein: CASSFVGGPGEQYF.

This sequence joins TRBV10-3 and TRBJ2-7; D possibly corresponds to TRBD2 (5 bases). CDR3 length: 14 amino acids. V was pared by 7 bases and J by 2 bases, with 15 bases between. The germline V gene encodes CDR1 ENHRY and CDR2 SYGVKD. CDR3 bases: TGTGCCATCACCTATGAGCCCGGGACCTACGAGCAGTACTTC. Its protein product is CAITYEPGTYEQYF.

CDR3 in DNA: TGCGCCAGCAGCTTCCGAGGGATCGGGACTAGCGGGACTAGCTCCTACGAGCAGTACTTC. The encoded protein is CASSFRGIGTSGTSSYEQYF. The gene calls are TRBV4-1 and TRBJ2-7, with 13 bases that match TRBD2. This CDR3 is 20 amino acids long. The germline V gene has CDR1 MGHRA and CDR2 YSYEKL. V shed 5 bases and J 0 bases; nucleotides not matched to a gene: 16.

The chain combines TRBV15 with TRBJ1-4; D is unclear. The V end was cut by 1 base, the J end by 6 bases, with 12 bases between. The CDR3 extends over 15 amino acids. Germline loops: CDR1 LNHNV, CDR2 YYDKDF (reference sequence). The CDR3 DNA follows: TGTGCCACCAGCAGAGCGGTAACAGCTGATGAAAAACTGTTTTTT. This codes for CATSRAVTADEKLFF.

This sequence joins TRBV19 and TRBJ1-5; D perhaps matches TRBD1 (6 bases). V was cut by 5 bases and J by 4 bases, with 15 bases left in between. The CDR3 extends over 15 amino acids. Per germline, CDR1 LNHDA and CDR2 SQIVND (reference sequence). CDR3 coding DNA: TGTGCCAGTAGTTTAAAACAGGGTACGAATCAGCCCCAGCATTTT. As protein: CASSLKQGTNQPQHF.

This chain joins TRBV27 and TRBJ1-6; no firm D call. This CDR3 is built from 15 residues. The germline V and J ends were trimmed by 6 bases and 7 bases, with 16 bases remaining between them. Per germline, CDR1 MNHEY and CDR2 SMNVEV (reference sequence). CDR3 sequence (DNA): TGTGCCAGCAGCCCTAGCGGGGAGTGGAATTCACCCCTCCACTTT. Protein product: CASSPSGEWNSPLHF.

In DNA, the CDR3 is TGCGCCAGCAGCGAGACTAGCGGGAGGGCCCGGAGTGAGCAGTTCTTC. This codes for CASSETSGRARSEQFF. V usage is TRBV5-1 and J usage is TRBJ2-1; 14 nucleotides match TRBD2. The CDR3 totals 16 residues. Trimming removed 4 bases from V and 9 bases from J; junction bases left unmatched: 9. CDR1 and CDR2 (germline): SGHRS, YFSETQ.

This clone is a singleton in its sample. The chain is built from TRBV7-3 and TRBJ2-3; 8 positions agree with TRBD1. This CDR3 contains 15 residues. In germline, CDR1 is SGHTA, CDR2 FQGTGA. Trimming removed 8 bases from V and 2 bases from J; junction bases left unmatched: 9. CDR3 coding DNA: TGTGCCAGCGGCCAGGGGGCGGGCCTCACAGATACGCAGTATTTT. Protein: CASGQGAGLTDTQYF.

V usage is TRBV6-5 and J usage is TRBJ1-1; D remains unclear. Germline V gene lookup returns CDR1 MNHEY and CDR2 SVGAGI. V was shortened by 6 bases and J by 4 bases, with 12 bases between the two germline ends. The CDR3 totals 13 residues. The DNA for the CDR3 is TGTGCCAGCAGCGACTCCGGAAGCACTGAAGCTTTCTTT. Translated: CASSDSGSTEAFF.

CDR3 region: CASSSRVLYTEAFF. CDR3 nucleotides: TGTGCCAGCAGCTCCAGGGTCCTCTACACTGAAGCTTTCTTT. This rearrangement joins TRBV3-1 (or the pseudogene TRBV3-2) to TRBJ1-1; D is perhaps TRBD1 (5 bases). CDR1 is LGHDT and CDR2 is YNNKEL in the germline V gene (reference sequence). There are 14 residues in the CDR3. V was pared by 5 bases and J by 3 bases, with 13 bases between.

J is TRBJ2-5 and V is TRBV7-9, with D unresolved. The germline gives CDR1 SEHNR, CDR2 FQNEAQ (reference sequence). There are 11 residues in the CDR3. Trimming pared 3 bases from V and 4 bases from J, leaving 3 bases between. This chain's CDR3 is CASSFRETQYF. Written as DNA, the CDR3 is TGTGCCAGCAGCTTTCGAGAGACCCAGTACTTC.